The 4 T cell receptor beta chains listed next were all sequenced from one sample in a study of blood T cell repertoires in COVID-19. The data were produced by immunoSEQ multiplex PCR, yet TCRdb's version contains in-frame clones alone and is incomplete. The sample yields around 150,000 clones, 70% to 90% seen once. Sequenced: peripheral blood. The receptors here all came from a man aged 55 to 70 with acute or convalescent COVID-19.

The chain joins TRBV7-2 to TRBJ2-7; 7 bases agree with TRBD1. The CDR3 consists of 13 residues. J gave up 1 base and V 3 bases, and 0 bases lay outside the gene matches. Germline CDR1 and CDR2: SGHTA and FQGNSA. Here the CDR3 DNA reads TGTGCCAGCAGCTTGGACAGGTCCTACGAGCAGTACTTC. It translates to CASSLDRSYEQYF.

The chain uses TRBV18 and TRBJ1-5; 8 positions match TRBD1. Germline V gene lookup returns CDR1 KGHSH and CDR2 LQKENI. There are 21 residues in the CDR3. J gave up 0 bases and V 0 bases, and 16 bases lay outside the gene matches. Here the CDR3 reads CASSPPVWQGAIVGSNQPQHF. CDR3 DNA sequence: TGTGCCAGCTCACCACCAGTTTGGCAGGGGGCGATCGTAGGTAGCAATCAGCCCCAGCATTTT.

The chain has TRBV3-1 (or the pseudogene TRBV3-2) and TRBJ2-7; 8 bases fit TRBD1. The germline V gene has CDR1 LGHDT and CDR2 YNNKEL (reference sequence). Trimming at V came to 2 bases and at J to 1 base, leaving 13 bases not matched to a gene. The CDR3 length is 18 residues. CDR3: CASSQSVSRQGLSYEQYF. The CDR3 nucleotides are TGTGCCAGCAGCCAATCCGTGAGTAGACAGGGGCTATCCTACGAGCAGTACTTC.

This clone was counted between two and nine times. CDR3 in DNA: TGTGCCACCAGTGACGCCCAGAGGAATCAGCCCCAGCATTTT. This translates into CATSDAQRNQPQHF. The rearrangement uses TRBV24-1 and TRBJ1-5; no reliable D call. This CDR3 region has 14 residues. Germline CDR1 reads KGHDR; CDR2 reads SFDVKD. Trimming took 4 bases from V and 4 from J, leaving 10 bases between them.